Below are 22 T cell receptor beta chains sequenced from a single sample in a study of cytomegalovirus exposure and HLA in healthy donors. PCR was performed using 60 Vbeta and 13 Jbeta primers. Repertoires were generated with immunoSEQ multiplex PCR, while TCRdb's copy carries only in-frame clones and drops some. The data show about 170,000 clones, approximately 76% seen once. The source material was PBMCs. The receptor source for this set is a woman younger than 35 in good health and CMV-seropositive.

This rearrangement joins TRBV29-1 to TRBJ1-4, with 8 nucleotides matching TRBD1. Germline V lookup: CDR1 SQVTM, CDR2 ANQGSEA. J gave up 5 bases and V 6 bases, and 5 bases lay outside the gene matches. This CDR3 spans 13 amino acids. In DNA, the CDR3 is TGCAGCGTACCGGGACAGGCAAATGAAAAACTGTTTTTT. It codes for CSVPGQANEKLFF. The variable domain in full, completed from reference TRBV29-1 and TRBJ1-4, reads SAVISQKPSRDICQRGTSLTIQCQVDSQVTMMFWYRQQPGQSLTLIATANQGSEATYESGFVIDKFPISRPNLTFSTLTVSNMSPEDSSIYLCSVPGQANEKLFFGSGTQLSVL.

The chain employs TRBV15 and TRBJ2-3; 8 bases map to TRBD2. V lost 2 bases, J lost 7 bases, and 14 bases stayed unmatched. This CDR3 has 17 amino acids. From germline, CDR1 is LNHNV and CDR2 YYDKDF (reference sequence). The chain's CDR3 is CATSRPRRGASGNTQYF. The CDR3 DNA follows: TGTGCCACCAGCAGACCTCGGCGGGGGGCCTCGGGGAATACGCAGTATTTT.

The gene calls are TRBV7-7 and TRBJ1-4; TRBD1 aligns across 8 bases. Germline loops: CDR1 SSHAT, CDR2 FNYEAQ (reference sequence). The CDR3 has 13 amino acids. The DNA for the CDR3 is TGTGCTAGGGAGGACAGGGAGGATGAAAAACTGTTTTTT. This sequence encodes CAREDREDEKLFF.

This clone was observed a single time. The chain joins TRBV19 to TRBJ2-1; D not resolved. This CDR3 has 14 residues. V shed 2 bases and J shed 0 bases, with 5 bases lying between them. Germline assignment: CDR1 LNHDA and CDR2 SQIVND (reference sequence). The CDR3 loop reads CASSIFSSYNEQFF. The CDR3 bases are TGTGCCAGTAGTATATTTAGCTCCTACAATGAGCAGTTCTTC.

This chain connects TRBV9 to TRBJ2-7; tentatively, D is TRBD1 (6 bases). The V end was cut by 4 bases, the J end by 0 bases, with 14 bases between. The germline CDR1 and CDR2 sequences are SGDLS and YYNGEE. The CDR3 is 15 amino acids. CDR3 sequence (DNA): TGTGCCAGCAGCCCTCAGGACAGCCTCTCCTACGAGCAGTACTTC. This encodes CASSPQDSLSYEQYF.

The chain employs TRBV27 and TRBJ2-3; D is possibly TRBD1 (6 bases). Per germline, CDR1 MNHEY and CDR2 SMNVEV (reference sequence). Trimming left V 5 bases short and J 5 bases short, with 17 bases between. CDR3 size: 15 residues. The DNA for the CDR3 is TGTGCCAGCAGTCTTGGGGGCCCTAGGCGAGATACGCAGTATTTT. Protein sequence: CASSLGGPRRDTQYF.

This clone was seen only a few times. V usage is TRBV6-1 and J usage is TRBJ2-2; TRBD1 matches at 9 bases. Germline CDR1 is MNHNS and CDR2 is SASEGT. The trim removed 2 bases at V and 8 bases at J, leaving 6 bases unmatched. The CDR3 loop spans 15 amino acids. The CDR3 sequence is CASSENRGPMGELFF. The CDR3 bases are TGTGCCAGCAGTGAAAACAGGGGGCCTATGGGGGAGCTGTTTTTT.

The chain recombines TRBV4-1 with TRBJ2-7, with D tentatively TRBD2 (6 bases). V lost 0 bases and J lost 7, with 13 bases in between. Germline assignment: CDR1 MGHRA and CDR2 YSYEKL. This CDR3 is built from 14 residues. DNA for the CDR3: TGCGCCAGCAGCCAAGATCCGGGGGTCCGGGAGCAGTACTTC. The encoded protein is CASSQDPGVREQYF.

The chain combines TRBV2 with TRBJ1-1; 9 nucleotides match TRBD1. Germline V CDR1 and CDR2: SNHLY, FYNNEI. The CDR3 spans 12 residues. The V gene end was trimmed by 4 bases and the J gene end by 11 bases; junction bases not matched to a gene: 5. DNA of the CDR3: TGTGCCAGCAGTGTGACAGGGGGGTTCGCTTTCTTT. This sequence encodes CASSVTGGFAFF.

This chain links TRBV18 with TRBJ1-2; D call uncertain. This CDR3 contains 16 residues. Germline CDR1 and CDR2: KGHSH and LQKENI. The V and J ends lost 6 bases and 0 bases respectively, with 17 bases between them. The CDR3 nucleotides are TGTGCCAGCTCGTCCGCTCAGACAAGAGCTAACTATGGCTACACCTTC. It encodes CASSSAQTRANYGYTF.

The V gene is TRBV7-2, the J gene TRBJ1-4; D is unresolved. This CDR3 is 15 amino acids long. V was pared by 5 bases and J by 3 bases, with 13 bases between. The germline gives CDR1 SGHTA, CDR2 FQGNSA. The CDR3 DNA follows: TGTGCCAGCAGCCCTCGCGGAGGGCCTAATGAAAAACTGTTTTTT. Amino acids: CASSPRGGPNEKLFF.

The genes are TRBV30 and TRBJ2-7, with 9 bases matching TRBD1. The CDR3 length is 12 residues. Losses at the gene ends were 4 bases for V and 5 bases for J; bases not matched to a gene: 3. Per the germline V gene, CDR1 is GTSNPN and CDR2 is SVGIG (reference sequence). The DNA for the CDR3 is TGTGCCTGGAACAGGGGGCCCAACGAGCAGTACTTC. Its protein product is CAWNRGPNEQYF.

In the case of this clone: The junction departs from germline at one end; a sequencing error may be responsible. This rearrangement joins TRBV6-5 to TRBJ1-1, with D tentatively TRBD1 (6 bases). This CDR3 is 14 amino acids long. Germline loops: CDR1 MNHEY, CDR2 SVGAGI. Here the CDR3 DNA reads TGTGCCAGCAGACACAGGGTACCGAACGCTGAAGCTTTCTTT. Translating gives CASRHRVPNAEAFF.

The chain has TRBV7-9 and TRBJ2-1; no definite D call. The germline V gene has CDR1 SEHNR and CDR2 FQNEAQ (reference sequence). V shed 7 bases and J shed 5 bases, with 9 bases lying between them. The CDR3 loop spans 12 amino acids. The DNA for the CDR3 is TGTGCCAGCATCCTACCTCACAATGAGCAGTTCTTC. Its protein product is CASILPHNEQFF.

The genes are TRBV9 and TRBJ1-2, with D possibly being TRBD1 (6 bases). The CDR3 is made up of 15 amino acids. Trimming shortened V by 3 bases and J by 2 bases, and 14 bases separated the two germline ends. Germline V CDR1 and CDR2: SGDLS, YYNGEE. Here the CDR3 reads CASSGRGGVNYGYTF. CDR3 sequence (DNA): TGTGCCAGCAGCGGCCGGGGGGGCGTGAACTATGGCTACACCTTC.

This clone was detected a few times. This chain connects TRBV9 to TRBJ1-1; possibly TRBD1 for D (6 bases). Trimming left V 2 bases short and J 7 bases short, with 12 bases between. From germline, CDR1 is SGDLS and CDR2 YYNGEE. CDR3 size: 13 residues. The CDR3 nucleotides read TGTGCCAGCAGCGTGTCTATAGGGGGTGAAGCTTTCTTT. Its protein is CASSVSIGGEAFF. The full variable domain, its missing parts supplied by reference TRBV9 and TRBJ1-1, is DSGVTQTPKHLITATGQRVTLRCSPRSGDLSVYWYQQSLDQGLQFLIQYYNGEERAKGNILERFSAQQFPDLHSELNLSSLELGDSALYFCASSVSIGGEAFFGQGTRLTVV.

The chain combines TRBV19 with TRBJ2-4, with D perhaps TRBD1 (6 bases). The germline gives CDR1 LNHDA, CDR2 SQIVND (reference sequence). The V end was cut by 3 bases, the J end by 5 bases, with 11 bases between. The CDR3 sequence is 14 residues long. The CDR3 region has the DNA TGTGCCAGTAGTATCCCCAGGGGACAAAACATTCAGTACTTC. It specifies CASSIPRGQNIQYF.

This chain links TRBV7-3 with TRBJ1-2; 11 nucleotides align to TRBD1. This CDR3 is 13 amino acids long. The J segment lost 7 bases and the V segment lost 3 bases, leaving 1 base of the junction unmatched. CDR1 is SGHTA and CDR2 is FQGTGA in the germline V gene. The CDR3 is CASSFGTGGGYTF. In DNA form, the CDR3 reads TGTGCCAGCAGCTTCGGGACAGGGGGTGGCTACACCTTC.

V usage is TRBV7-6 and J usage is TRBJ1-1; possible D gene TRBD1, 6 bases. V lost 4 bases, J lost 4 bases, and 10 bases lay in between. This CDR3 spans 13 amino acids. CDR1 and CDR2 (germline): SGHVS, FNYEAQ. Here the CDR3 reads CASSWGGATEAFF. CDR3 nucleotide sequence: TGTGCCAGCAGCTGGGGGGGGGCCACTGAAGCTTTCTTT.

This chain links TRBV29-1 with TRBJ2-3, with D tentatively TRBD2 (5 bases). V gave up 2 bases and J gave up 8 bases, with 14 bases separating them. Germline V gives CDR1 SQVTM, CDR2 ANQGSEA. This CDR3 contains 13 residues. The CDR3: CSVETREWGTQYF. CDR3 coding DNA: TGCAGCGTTGAAACGAGGGAATGGGGTACGCAGTATTTT.

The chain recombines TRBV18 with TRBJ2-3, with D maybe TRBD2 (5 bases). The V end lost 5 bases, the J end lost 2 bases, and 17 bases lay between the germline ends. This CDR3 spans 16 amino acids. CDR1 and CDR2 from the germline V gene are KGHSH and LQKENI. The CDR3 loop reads CASSTTSTGNTDTQYF. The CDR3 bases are TGTGCCAGCTCAACTACTAGTACCGGGAACACAGATACGCAGTATTTT.

This chain's CDR3 is CASSTGTGLTGELFF. CDR3 sequence (DNA): TGTGCCAGTTCAACCGGGACAGGACTCACCGGGGAGCTGTTTTTT. The gene calls are TRBV19 and TRBJ2-2; 8 bases line up with TRBD1. Germline V CDR1 and CDR2: LNHDA, SQIVND (reference sequence). The CDR3 runs 15 residues. V shed 8 bases and J 4 bases; nucleotides not matched to a gene: 9.